Listed here are 10 T cell receptor beta chains from one sample, sequenced in a study of T cell responses to AZD1222 COVID-19 vaccine. Sequencing was performed with immunoSEQ multiplex PCR; in TCRdb, only in-frame clones are kept and a portion is missing. The sample lists about 120,000 clones, 80% to 90% occurring once. The sequenced sample was peripheral blood, obtained on day 0 of AZD1222 vaccination. Receptors were obtained from an adult in good health.

The CDR3 DNA sequence: TGTGCCTGGAGGGTGGGCACTGAAGCTTTCTTT. Translated: CAWRVGTEAFF. The genes are TRBV30 and TRBJ1-1; D ambiguous. The CDR3 runs 11 residues. CDR1 and CDR2 from the germline V gene are GTSNPN and SVGIG (reference sequence). V gave up 3 bases and J gave up 4 bases, with 6 bases separating them.

The chain recombines TRBV4-2 with TRBJ2-3; 10 bases line up with TRBD2. V lost 0 bases and J lost 5; bases outside the gene matches: 2. The CDR3 contains 15 residues. CDR1 LGHNA and CDR2 YNFKEQ come from the germline V gene. The CDR3 sequence: CASSQEWTSGDTQYF. As DNA, the CDR3 is TGTGCCAGCAGCCAAGAGTGGACTAGCGGAGATACGCAGTATTTT.

The J gene is TRBJ2-7, the V gene TRBV19; D gene unclear. V lost 4 bases and J 0 bases, leaving 7 bases between the germline ends. The CDR3 is 13 amino acids. The germline V gene encodes CDR1 LNHDA and CDR2 SQIVND (reference sequence). In DNA form, the CDR3 reads TGTGCCAGTAGTACGGATGCCTCCTACGAGCAGTACTTC. Translation: CASSTDASYEQYF.

The CDR3 nucleotides read TGTGCCAGCAGTTTAGCTTCGGCAGGCGAACAGCCCCAGCATTTT. Residues: CASSLASAGEQPQHF. This chain links TRBV28 with TRBJ1-5; D remains ambiguous. In germline, CDR1 is MDHEN, CDR2 SYDVKM. This CDR3 comprises 15 residues. Between the trimmed V and J ends, which lost 2 bases and 7 bases, there was a span of 15 bases.

J is TRBJ2-7 and V is TRBV6-5, with D possibly matching TRBD2 (7 bases). The CDR3 contains 15 residues. V dropped 2 bases and J dropped 7 bases, with 18 bases sitting between them. The germline V gene has CDR1 MNHEY and CDR2 SVGAGI. CDR3 protein: CASSYLSGGPREQYF. The CDR3, as DNA: TGTGCCAGCAGTTACCTCTCCGGGGGGCCGCGGGAGCAGTACTTC.

This chain's CDR3 is CASSVRDPTDTQYF. Here the CDR3 DNA reads TGTGCCAGCAGCGTACGGGACCCCACAGATACGCAGTATTTT. The chain uses TRBV4-2 and TRBJ2-3; D tentatively reads TRBD1 or TRBD2 (5 bases each). Trimming pared 5 bases from V and 2 bases from J, leaving 11 bases between. Germline CDR1 is LGHNA and CDR2 is YNFKEQ. The CDR3 has 14 residues.

This sequence joins TRBV11-2 and TRBJ2-1; tentative D call: TRBD2 (6 bases). Germline V gene lookup returns CDR1 SGHAT and CDR2 FQNNGV. CDR3 length equals 15 residues. The V end lost 2 bases, the J end lost 6 bases, and 14 bases lay between the germline ends. CDR3 bases: TGTGCCAGCAGCTTAAACGGCGGGACGGGCAATGAGCAGTTCTTC. Translated, it gives CASSLNGGTGNEQFF.

The CDR3 DNA reads as TGTGCCAGCAGGAGGGGAGGGGGGAGAAACTATGGCTACACCTTC. Residues: CASRRGGGRNYGYTF. The chain has TRBV27 and TRBJ1-2; a possible D gene is TRBD1 (6 bases). CDR3 length: 15 residues. The V gene's germline CDR1 is MNHEY and CDR2 SMNVEV (reference sequence). Trimming took 6 bases from V and 2 from J, leaving 16 bases between them.

This clone occurred once. The rearrangement uses TRBV7-2 and TRBJ1-6, with D maybe TRBD1 (6 bases). Trimming took off 4 bases at V and 6 bases at J, with 16 bases between the two ends. CDR3 length: 16 amino acids. Germline V gene lookup returns CDR1 SGHTA and CDR2 FQGNSA. CDR3 residues: CASSSPPGAVNSPLHF. The CDR3 nucleotides read TGTGCCAGCAGCTCCCCTCCGGGGGCAGTTAATTCACCCCTCCACTTT.

The chain links TRBV3-1 (or the pseudogene TRBV3-2) to TRBJ2-3, with D perhaps being TRBD1 or TRBD2 (5 bases each). Trimming removed 4 bases from V and 10 bases from J, with 15 bases in between. Germline CDR1 reads LGHDT; CDR2 reads YNNKEL (reference sequence). This CDR3 is 13 amino acids long. CDR3 sequence: CASSPGTLPSQYF. The CDR3 DNA reads as TGTGCCAGCAGCCCAGGGACCCTTCCCTCGCAGTATTTT.